Shown below are 20 T cell receptor beta chains from a single sample sequenced in a study of spatial heterogeneity in lung cancer. Time point given: sample taken at primary tumor resection. MiXCR, applied by TCRdb to the 5' RACE reads, yields one record per CDR3 protein. The sample gives tens of thousands of distinct CDR3 sequences, 7% to 7.5% of which show up once; 29% is in the top ten. The material sequenced was PBMCs, taken at surgery. All receptors derive from a female donor with early-stage non-small cell lung cancer.

This clonotype was detected ten times or more. The chain carries TRBV29-1 and TRBJ1-1; D is unclear. Trimming removed 7 bases at V and 1 base at J, with 7 bases between. Germline CDR1 and CDR2: SQVTM and ANQGSEA. CDR3 length: 11 amino acids. The CDR3 protein is CSGYRNTEAFF. In DNA form, the CDR3 reads TGCAGCGGATACAGGAACACTGAAGCTTTCTTT. Full variable domain (missing parts from reference TRBV29-1 and TRBJ1-1): SAVISQKPSRDICQRGTSLTIQCQVDSQVTMMFWYRQQPGQSLTLIATANQGSEATYESGFVIDKFPISRPNLTFSTLTVSNMSPEDSSIYLCSGYRNTEAFFGQGTRLTVV.

V gene TRBV3-1 combines with J gene TRBJ2-5; no clear D. With 0 bases removed from V and 10 bases from J, the gap between germline ends came to 15 bases. The CDR3 has 14 residues. Germline assignment: CDR1 LGHDT and CDR2 YNNKEL (reference sequence). CDR3: CASSQEARRGSQYF. DNA for the CDR3: TGTGCCAGCAGCCAAGAGGCCAGGAGAGGTAGCCAGTACTTC.

The chain joins TRBV3-1 to TRBJ1-6; no clear D gene. Germline CDR1 LGHDT, CDR2 YNNKEL (reference sequence). This CDR3 has 14 residues. The V end was cut by 5 bases, the J end by 3 bases, with 8 bases between. The DNA of the CDR3 is TGTGCCAGCAGCTCCACATTCTATAATTCACCCCTCCACTTT. Translation: CASSSTFYNSPLHF.

This clonotype has at least ten counts. This chain uses TRBV29-1 with TRBJ2-3; D is ambiguous. CDR3 length: 14 residues. Germline CDR1 SQVTM, CDR2 ANQGSEA. V dropped 5 bases and J dropped 0 bases, with 12 bases sitting between them. The CDR3 here is CSVSKSSSTDTQYF. Here the CDR3 DNA reads TGCAGCGTTTCCAAAAGCTCGAGCACAGATACGCAGTATTTT.

The chain uses TRBV10-3 and TRBJ2-5; possibly TRBD1 for D (6 bases). The germline V and J ends were trimmed by 2 bases and 4 bases, with 20 bases remaining between them. The germline CDR1 and CDR2 sequences are ENHRY and SYGVKD. The CDR3 extends over 17 amino acids. The CDR3 DNA reads TGTGCCATCAGTGAGGACCGACCCCAGGGGATAGCAGAGACCCAGTACTTC. Its translation: CAISEDRPQGIAETQYF.

Details on this clonotype: This could be a read error, since a much larger clone is one nucleotide away. J is TRBJ2-5 and V is TRBV5-1; D may correspond to TRBD1 or TRBD2 (6 bases each). Germline V gene lookup returns CDR1 SGHRS and CDR2 YFSETQ. This CDR3 region has 14 residues. This chain's CDR3 is CASSEGGWQEIQYF. CDR3 DNA sequence: TGCGCCAGCAGCGAGGGGGGCTGGCAAGAGATCCAGTACTTC.

This chain connects TRBV20-1 to TRBJ1-2; D ambiguous. The germline gives CDR1 DFQATT, CDR2 SNEGSKA (reference sequence). The CDR3 loop spans 12 amino acids. V was clipped by 2 bases and J by 2 bases, with 6 bases between them. The CDR3 loop is CSARNQNYGYTF. The DNA for the CDR3 is TGCAGTGCTAGAAACCAGAACTATGGCTACACCTTC.

This clonotype appeared many times. This chain joins TRBV4-1 and TRBJ2-1; perhaps TRBD1 as D (6 bases). The CDR3 spans 13 residues. V lost 7 bases, J lost 4 bases, and 11 bases lay in between. Germline V gene sequence: CDR1 MGHRA, CDR2 YSYEKL. CDR3 nucleotide sequence: TGCGCCAGCAACGCGGACAGATACAATGAGCAGTTCTTC. Translation gives CASNADRYNEQFF.

As DNA, the CDR3 is TGTGCCAGCAGCACCGGGACAGGCTACAATGAGCAGTTCTTC. This translates into CASSTGTGYNEQFF. V usage is TRBV7-9 and J usage is TRBJ2-1; 8 bases agree with TRBD1. The CDR3 has 14 amino acids. Germline CDR1 SEHNR, CDR2 FQNEAQ (reference sequence). V lost 5 bases, J lost 3 bases, and 3 bases stayed unmatched.

This clonotype was observed a handful of times. This sequence joins TRBV7-2 and TRBJ2-6; D may be TRBD2 (5 bases). CDR1 is SGHTA and CDR2 is FQGNSA in the germline V gene. The CDR3 covers 17 residues. V was shortened by 3 bases and J by 4 bases, with 16 bases between the two germline ends. In nucleotides, the CDR3 is TGTGCCAGCAGCTTCGGCGGGTTTTCTTCCGGGGCCAACGTCCTGACTTTC. Protein: CASSFGGFSSGANVLTF.

This clonotype was detected many times. The genes are TRBV7-2 and TRBJ1-5; D gene uncertain. Trimming cost V 4 bases and J 6 bases, with 10 bases left between them. Germline V gene data show CDR1 as SGHTA and CDR2 as FQGNSA. The CDR3 totals 13 residues. The CDR3 sequence is CASSSQGVQPQHF. CDR3 coding DNA: TGTGCCAGCAGCTCCCAAGGCGTTCAGCCCCAGCATTTT.

This clonotype occurred many times. The chain combines TRBV30 with TRBJ2-5; D gene ambiguous. This CDR3 comprises 11 residues. V lost 0 bases and J 4 bases, leaving 3 bases between the germline ends. Per the germline V gene, CDR1 is GTSNPN and CDR2 is SVGIG (reference sequence). CDR3 bases: TGTGCCTGGAGTGTAATAGAGACCCAGTACTTC. It codes for CAWSVIETQYF.

The V gene is TRBV5-6, the J gene TRBJ1-6; D is perhaps TRBD1 (5 bases). The CDR3 runs to 16 residues. V lost 1 base and J lost 2, with 10 bases in between. Germline V gene data show CDR1 as SGHDT and CDR2 as YYEEEE. This CDR3 reads CASSLWEGTYNSPLHF. Written as DNA, the CDR3 is TGTGCCAGCAGCTTGTGGGAGGGGACCTATAATTCACCCCTCCACTTT.

The V and J genes are TRBV2 and TRBJ1-2, with D tentatively TRBD1 (6 bases). Germline assignment: CDR1 SNHLY and CDR2 FYNNEI. The CDR3 has 13 amino acids. Trimming pared 6 bases from V and 8 bases from J, leaving 16 bases between. The CDR3 is CASRALQGGGYTF. Written as DNA, the CDR3 is TGTGCCAGCAGAGCACTACAGGGAGGAGGCTACACCTTC.

This clonotype was recorded at least ten times. The gene calls are TRBV2 and TRBJ2-1; TRBD2 matches 9 bases. CDR1 SNHLY and CDR2 FYNNEI come from the germline V gene. The CDR3 consists of 15 residues. J was trimmed by 7 bases and V by 4 bases; bases with no gene match: 8. The CDR3 nucleotides read TGTGCCAGCAGTGGCGGGAGGGCCGGTGGGAATGAGCAGTTCTTC. Protein: CASSGGRAGGNEQFF.

This clonotype has at least ten counts. V gene TRBV12-3 or TRBV12-4 combines with J gene TRBJ1-1; TRBD1 might be the D (6 bases). CDR3 length: 14 residues. Trimming left V 7 bases short and J 1 base short, with 13 bases between. As DNA, the CDR3 is TGTGCCAGCAAAACCGGACAGTGGAACACTGAAGCTTTCTTT. As protein: CASKTGQWNTEAFF.

This clonotype was found many times. The chain recombines TRBV12-3 or TRBV12-4 with TRBJ2-2, with TRBD2 matching 12 bases. The CDR3 covers 16 residues. The trim removed 3 bases at V and 3 bases at J, leaving 2 bases unmatched. The CDR3 region is CASSFGTSGYTGELFF. The CDR3, as DNA: TGTGCCAGCAGTTTCGGGACTAGCGGGTACACCGGGGAGCTGTTTTTT.

There are many counts of this clonotype. This chain connects TRBV5-1 to TRBJ2-7, with D perhaps matching TRBD1 (6 bases). The germline gives CDR1 SGHRS, CDR2 YFSETQ. V dropped 3 bases and J dropped 0 bases, with 13 bases sitting between them. CDR3 length equals 15 residues. The CDR3 is CASSSTGISSYEQYF. The CDR3 DNA reads as TGCGCCAGCAGCTCCACAGGGATTAGCTCCTACGAGCAGTACTTC.

There are a few counts of this clonotype. This chain joins TRBV18 and TRBJ2-1; 9 bases map to TRBD1. The CDR3 contains 16 residues. The V gene's germline CDR1 is KGHSH and CDR2 LQKENI. After removal of 8 bases from V and 2 bases from J, the junction contained 10 bases not matched to a gene. The CDR3 sequence is CASQPRTGETYNEQFF. In DNA form, the CDR3 reads TGTGCCAGCCAGCCTCGGACAGGGGAAACCTACAATGAGCAGTTCTTC.

The gene calls are TRBV5-1 and TRBJ1-2; tentatively, D is TRBD1 (5 bases). With 3 bases removed from V and 0 bases from J, the gap between germline ends came to 12 bases. This CDR3 comprises 15 residues. Germline values: CDR1 SGHRS, CDR2 YFSETQ. CDR3 sequence reads: CASSWGDGSNYGYTF. The CDR3 bases are TGCGCCAGCAGCTGGGGGGACGGATCTAACTATGGCTACACCTTC.